This T cell receptor beta chain appears in the sequencing data of a study of T cell responses to AZD1222 COVID-19 vaccine. Study summary: Investigators merged groups given second doses at roughly 4 or roughly 12 weeks.

About this clone itself: Its specificity is not known.

The V gene's germline CDR1 is SGHNT and CDR2 YYREEE (reference sequence). Trimming took 0 bases from V and 4 from J, leaving 8 bases between them. The CDR3 spans 13 residues. Study-wide results and caveats: There were mostly white British donors and more females than males, and clonal diversity was possibly underestimated. Nearly half of the spike-specific TCRs reportedly recognize variant regions that carry no mutations.

Repertoires were generated with immunoSEQ multiplex PCR, while TCRdb's copy carries only in-frame clones and drops some. Among over 130,000 clones listed, about 89% were seen once. This clonotype was obtained from an adult in good health. The specimen comprised peripheral blood, sampled on day 0 of AZD1222 vaccination. This chain connects TRBV5-4 to TRBJ2-7; D may be TRBD1 (6 bases). The CDR3 is CASSLARGYEQYF. CDR3 in DNA: TGTGCCAGCAGCTTGGCCAGGGGTTACGAGCAGTACTTC.